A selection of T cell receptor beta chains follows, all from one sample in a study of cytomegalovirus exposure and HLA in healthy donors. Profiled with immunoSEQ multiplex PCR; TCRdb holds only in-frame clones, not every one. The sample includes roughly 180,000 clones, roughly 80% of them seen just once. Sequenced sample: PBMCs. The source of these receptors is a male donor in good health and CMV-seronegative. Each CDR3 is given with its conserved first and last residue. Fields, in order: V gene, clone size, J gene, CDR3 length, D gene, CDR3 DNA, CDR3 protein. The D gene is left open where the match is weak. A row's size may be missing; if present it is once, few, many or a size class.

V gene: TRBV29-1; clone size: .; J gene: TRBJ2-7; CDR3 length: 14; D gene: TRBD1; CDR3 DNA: TGCAGCGTAGAGAGAGGACAGGGAGACTACGAGCAGTACTTC; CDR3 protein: CSVERGQGDYEQYF
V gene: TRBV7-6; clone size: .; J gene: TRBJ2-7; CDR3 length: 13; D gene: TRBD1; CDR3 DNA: TGTGCCAGCAGCTTGGCCACAGGGGGCGAGCAGTACTTC; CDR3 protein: CASSLATGGEQYF
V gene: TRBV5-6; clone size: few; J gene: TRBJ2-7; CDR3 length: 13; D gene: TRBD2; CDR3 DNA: TGTGCCAGCAGCTTGGGGGGAGGGCCCGAGCAGTACTTC; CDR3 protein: CASSLGGGPEQYF
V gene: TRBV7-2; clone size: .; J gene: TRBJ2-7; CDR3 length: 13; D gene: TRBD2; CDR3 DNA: TGTGCCAGCAGACTAGCGGGAGGATACGAGCAGTACTTC; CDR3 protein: CASRLAGGYEQYF
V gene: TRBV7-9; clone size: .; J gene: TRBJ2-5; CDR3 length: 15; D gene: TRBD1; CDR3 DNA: TGTGCCAGCATCGGGACCGTAGGGGGCCCAGAGACCCAGTACTTC; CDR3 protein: CASIGTVGGPETQYF
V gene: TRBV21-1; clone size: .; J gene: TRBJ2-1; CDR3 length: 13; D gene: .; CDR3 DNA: TGTGCCAGCAGCAAGACTCCTTACAATGAGCAGTTCTTC; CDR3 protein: CASSKTPYNEQFF
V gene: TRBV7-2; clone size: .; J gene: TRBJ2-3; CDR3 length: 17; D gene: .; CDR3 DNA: TGTGCCAGCAGCTTAGTTGGGGAGCGGGCGTATCCAGATACGCAGTATTTT; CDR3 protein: CASSLVGERAYPDTQYF
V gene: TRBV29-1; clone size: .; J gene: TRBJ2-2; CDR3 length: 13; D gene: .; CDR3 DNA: TGCAGCGTTGATGGCCAAAACACCGGGGAGCTGTTTTTT; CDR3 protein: CSVDGQNTGELFF
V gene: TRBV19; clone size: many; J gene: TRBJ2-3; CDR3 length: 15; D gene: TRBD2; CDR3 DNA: TGTGCCAGTAGTATAGGCGGGGGGGCTGGAGATACGCAGTATTTT; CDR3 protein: CASSIGGGAGDTQYF
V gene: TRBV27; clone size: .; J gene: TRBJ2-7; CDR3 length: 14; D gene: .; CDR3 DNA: TGTGCCAGCAGTCCAGACAGTGGCTCCTACGAGCAGTACTTC; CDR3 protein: CASSPDSGSYEQYF
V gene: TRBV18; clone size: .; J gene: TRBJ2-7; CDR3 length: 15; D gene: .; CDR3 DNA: TGTGCCAGCTCACCCCTGGGGCAGTACTCCTACGAGCAGTACTTC; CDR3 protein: CASSPLGQYSYEQYF
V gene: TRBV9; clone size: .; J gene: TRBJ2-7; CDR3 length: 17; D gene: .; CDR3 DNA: TGTGCCAGCAGCGTAGGGAGGGATCGGAGCGGTTCCTACGAGCAGTACTTC; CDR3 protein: CASSVGRDRSGSYEQYF
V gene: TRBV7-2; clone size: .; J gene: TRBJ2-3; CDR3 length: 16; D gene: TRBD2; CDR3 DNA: TGTGCCAGCAGCATTCAGGTGGGGAGGGGCACAGATACGCAGTATTTT; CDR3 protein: CASSIQVGRGTDTQYF
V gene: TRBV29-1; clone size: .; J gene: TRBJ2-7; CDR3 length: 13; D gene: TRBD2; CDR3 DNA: TGCAGCGCTGCTAGCGGGAGCTCCTACGAGCAGTACTTC; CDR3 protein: CSAASGSSYEQYF
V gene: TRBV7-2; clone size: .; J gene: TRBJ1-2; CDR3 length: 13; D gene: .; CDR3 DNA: TGTGCCAGCAGCTTAGGGCAAAACTATGGCTACACCTTC; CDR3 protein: CASSLGQNYGYTF
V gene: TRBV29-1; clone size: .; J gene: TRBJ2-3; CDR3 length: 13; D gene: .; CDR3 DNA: TGCAGCGTTGTAAAGGGGGGCACAGATACGCAGTATTTT; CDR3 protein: CSVVKGGTDTQYF
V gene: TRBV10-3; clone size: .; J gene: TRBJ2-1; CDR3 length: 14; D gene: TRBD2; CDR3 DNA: TGTGCCATCTCCGGGTCCTTAGCGGGCAATGAGCAGTTCTTC; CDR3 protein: CAISGSLAGNEQFF
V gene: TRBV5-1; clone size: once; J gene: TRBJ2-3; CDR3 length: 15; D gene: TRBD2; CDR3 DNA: TGCGCCAGCAGCTTGACTAGCGGGAGTACAGATACGCAGTATTTT; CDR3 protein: CASSLTSGSTDTQYF
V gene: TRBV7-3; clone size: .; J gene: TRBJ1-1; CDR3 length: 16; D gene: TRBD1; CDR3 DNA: TGTGCCAGCAGCCAGATGACCGGGACAGGGCCGACTGAAGCTTTCTTT; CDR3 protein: CASSQMTGTGPTEAFF
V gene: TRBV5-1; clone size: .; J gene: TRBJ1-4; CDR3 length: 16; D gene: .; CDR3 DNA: TGCGCCAGCAGCTTGGAAGGGGGAAGGGGTAATGAAAAACTGTTTTTT; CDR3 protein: CASSLEGGRGNEKLFF
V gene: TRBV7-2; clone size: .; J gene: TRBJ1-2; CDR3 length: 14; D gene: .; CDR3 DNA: TGTGCCAGCAGCTTGAGAAGCCAGGAAAATGGCTACACCTTC; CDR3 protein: CASSLRSQENGYTF
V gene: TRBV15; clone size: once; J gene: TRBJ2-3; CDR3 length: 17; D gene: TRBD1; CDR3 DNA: TGTGCCACCAGCAGAGAGGGGACAGGGGGACACACAGATACGCAGTATTTT; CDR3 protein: CATSREGTGGHTDTQYF
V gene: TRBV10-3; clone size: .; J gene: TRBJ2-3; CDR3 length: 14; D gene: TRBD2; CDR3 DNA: TGTGCCATCAGCGAGCGGGGGGCTGGAGATACGCAGTATTTT; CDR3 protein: CAISERGAGDTQYF
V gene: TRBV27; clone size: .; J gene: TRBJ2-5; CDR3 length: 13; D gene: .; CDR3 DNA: TGTGCCAGCAGTTTTGGGGTTCGGGGGACCCAGTACTTC; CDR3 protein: CASSFGVRGTQYF
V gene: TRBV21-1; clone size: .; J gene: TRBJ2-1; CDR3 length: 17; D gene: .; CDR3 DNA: TGTGCCAGCAGCCAGGGGATCGGCAGGTTCTTTTACAATGAGCAGTTCTTC; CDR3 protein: CASSQGIGRFFYNEQFF
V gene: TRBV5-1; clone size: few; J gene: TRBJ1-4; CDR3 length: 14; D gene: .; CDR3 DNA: TGCGCCAGCAGCTTGGAGGGGATTAATGAAAAACTGTTTTTT; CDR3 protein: CASSLEGINEKLFF
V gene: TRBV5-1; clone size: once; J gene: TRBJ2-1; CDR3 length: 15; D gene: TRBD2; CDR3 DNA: TGCGCCAGCAGCTTGGTGGCTAGCGGGAGCAATGAGCAGTTCTTC; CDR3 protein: CASSLVASGSNEQFF
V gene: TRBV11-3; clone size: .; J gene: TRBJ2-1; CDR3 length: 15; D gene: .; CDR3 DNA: TGTGCCAGCAGCTTAGAAGCGCGGTACCACAATGAGCAGTTCTTC; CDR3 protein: CASSLEARYHNEQFF
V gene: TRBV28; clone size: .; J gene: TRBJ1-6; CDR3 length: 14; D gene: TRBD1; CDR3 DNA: TGTGCCAGCAGTTCTGGGACAGGGTATTCACCCCTCCACTTT; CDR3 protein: CASSSGTGYSPLHF
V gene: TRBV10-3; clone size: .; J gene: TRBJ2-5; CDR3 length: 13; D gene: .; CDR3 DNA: TGTGCCATCAGTGTCGGTGGCCAAGAGACCCAGTACTTC; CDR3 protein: CAISVGGQETQYF